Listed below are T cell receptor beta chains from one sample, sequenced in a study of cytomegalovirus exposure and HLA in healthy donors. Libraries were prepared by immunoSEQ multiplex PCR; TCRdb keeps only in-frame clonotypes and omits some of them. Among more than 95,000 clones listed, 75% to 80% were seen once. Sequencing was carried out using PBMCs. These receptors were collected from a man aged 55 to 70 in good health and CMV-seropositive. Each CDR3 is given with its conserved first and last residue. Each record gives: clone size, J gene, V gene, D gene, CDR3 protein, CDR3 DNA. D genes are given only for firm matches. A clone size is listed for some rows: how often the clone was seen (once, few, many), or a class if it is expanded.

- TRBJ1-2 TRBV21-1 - CASSARDRGRGRYGYTF TGTGCCAGCAGCGCCCGGGACAGGGGGCGGGGGAGGTATGGCTACACCTTC
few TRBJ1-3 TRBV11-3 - CASSPLGGSGNTIYF TGTGCCAGCAGCCCTCTGGGGGGCTCTGGAAACACCATATATTTT
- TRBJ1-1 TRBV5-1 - CASRIWGDTEAFF TGCGCCAGCAGAATCTGGGGCGACACTGAAGCTTTCTTT
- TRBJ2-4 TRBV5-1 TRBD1 CASSSASGQGNIQYF TGCGCCAGCAGCTCCGCTTCGGGACAGGGCAACATTCAGTACTTC
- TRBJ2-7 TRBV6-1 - CASSFLALHEQYF TGTGCCAGCAGTTTTCTGGCCCTGCACGAGCAGTACTTC
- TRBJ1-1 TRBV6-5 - CASSYNSPTEAFF TGTGCCAGCAGTTACAACAGCCCCACTGAAGCTTTCTTT
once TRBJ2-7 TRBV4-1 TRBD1 CASSPGTGDYEQYF TGCGCCAGCAGCCCCGGGACAGGGGACTACGAGCAGTACTTC
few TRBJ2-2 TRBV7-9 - CSSSSPPWWSSNTGELFF TGTTCCAGCAGCTCGCCCCCGTGGTGGAGCTCGAACACCGGGGAGCTGTTTTTT
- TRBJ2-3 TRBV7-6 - CASSLGQPTDTQYF TGTGCCAGCAGCTTAGGACAGCCCACAGATACGCAGTATTTT
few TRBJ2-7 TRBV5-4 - CASSQETGLGEQYF TGTGCCAGCAGCCAAGAAACAGGGTTGGGCGAGCAGTACTTC
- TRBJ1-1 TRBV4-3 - CASSPQTANTEAFF TGCGCCAGCAGCCCGCAGACAGCGAACACTGAAGCTTTCTTT
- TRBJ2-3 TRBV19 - CASSIGLLDTQYF TGTGCCAGCAGTATAGGTCTACTCGATACGCAGTATTTT
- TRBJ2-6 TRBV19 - CASSSSSGAGANVLTF TGTGCCAGTAGTTCCTCCTCAGGGGCAGGGGCCAACGTCCTGACTTTC
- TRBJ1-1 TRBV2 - CASIRAGTFNTEAFF TGTGCCAGCATCAGGGCCGGGACATTTAACACTGAAGCTTTCTTT
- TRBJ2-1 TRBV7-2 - CASSLGQSYNEQFF TGTGCCAGCAGCTTAGGACAGTCCTACAATGAGCAGTTCTTC